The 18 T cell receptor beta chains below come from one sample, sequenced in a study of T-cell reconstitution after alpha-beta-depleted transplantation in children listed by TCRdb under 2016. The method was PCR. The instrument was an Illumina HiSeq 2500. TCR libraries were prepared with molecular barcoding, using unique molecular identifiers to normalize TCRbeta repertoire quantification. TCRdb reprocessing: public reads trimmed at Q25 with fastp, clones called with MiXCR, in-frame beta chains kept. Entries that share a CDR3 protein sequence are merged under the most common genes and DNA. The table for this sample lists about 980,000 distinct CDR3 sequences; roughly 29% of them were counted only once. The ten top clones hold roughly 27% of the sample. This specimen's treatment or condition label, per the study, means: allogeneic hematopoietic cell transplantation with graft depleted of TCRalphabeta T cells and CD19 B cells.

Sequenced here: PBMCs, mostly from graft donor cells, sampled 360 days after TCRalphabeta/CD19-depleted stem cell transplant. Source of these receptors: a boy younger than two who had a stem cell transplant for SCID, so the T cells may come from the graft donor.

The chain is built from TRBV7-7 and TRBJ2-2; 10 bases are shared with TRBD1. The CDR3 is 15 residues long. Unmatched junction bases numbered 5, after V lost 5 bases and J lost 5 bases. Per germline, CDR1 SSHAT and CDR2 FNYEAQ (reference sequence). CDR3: CASSATGQGTGELFF. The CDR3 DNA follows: TGTGCCAGCAGCGCGACGGGACAGGGGACCGGGGAGCTGTTTTTT.

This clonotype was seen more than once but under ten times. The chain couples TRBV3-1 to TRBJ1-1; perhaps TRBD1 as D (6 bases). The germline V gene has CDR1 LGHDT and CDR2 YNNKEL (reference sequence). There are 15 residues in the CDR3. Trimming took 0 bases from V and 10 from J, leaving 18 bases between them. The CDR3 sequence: CASSQDTQGGVGAFF. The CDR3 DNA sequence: TGTGCCAGCAGCCAAGATACACAGGGTGGAGTGGGAGCTTTCTTT.

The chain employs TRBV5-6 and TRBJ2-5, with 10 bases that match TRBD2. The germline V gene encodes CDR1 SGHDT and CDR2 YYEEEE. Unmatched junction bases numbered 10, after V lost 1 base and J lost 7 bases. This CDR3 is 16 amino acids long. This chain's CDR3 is CASSLPSGGSLSTQYF. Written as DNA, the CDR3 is TGTGCCAGCAGCTTGCCTAGCGGGGGTTCATTGTCGACCCAGTACTTC.

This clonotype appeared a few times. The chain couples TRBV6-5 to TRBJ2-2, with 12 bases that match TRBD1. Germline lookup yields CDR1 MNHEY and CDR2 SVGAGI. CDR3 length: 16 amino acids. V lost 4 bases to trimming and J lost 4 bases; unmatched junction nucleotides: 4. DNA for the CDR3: TGTGCCAGCAGTTCCCGGGACAGGGGGCCCACCGGGGAGCTGTTTTTT. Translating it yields CASSSRDRGPTGELFF.

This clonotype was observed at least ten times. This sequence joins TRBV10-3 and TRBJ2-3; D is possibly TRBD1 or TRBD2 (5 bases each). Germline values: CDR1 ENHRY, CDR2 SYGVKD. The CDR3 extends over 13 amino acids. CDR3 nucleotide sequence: TGTGGGGAGTGGGGGAGTCACACAGATACGCAGTATTTT. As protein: CGEWGSHTDTQYF.

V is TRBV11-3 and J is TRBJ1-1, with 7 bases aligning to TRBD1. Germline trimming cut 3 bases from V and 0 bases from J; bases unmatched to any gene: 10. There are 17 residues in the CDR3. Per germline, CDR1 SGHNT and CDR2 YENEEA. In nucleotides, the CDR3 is TGTGCCAGCAGCTTCAGACAGGGAATACAGATGAACACTGAAGCTTTCTTT. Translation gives CASSFRQGIQMNTEAFF.

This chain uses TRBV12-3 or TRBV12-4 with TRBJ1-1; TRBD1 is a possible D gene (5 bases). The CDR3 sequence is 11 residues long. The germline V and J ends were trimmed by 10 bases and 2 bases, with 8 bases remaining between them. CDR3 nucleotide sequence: TGTGCCACCGACAGAAACACTGAAGCTTTCTTT. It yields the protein CATDRNTEAFF.

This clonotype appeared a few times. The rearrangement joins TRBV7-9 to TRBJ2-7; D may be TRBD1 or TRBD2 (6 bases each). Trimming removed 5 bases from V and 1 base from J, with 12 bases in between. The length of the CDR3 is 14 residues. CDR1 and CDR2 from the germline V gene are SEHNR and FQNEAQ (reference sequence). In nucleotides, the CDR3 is TGTGCCAGCAGCCCCCGGGGGCATTCCTACGAGCAGTACTTC. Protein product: CASSPRGHSYEQYF.

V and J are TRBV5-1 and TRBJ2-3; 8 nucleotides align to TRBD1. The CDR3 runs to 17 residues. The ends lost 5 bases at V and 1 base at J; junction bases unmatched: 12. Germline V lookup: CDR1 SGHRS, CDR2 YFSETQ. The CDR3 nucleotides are TGCGCCAGCAGGAATCCGTACAGGGGGGAGGGCACAGATACGCAGTATTTT. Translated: CASRNPYRGEGTDTQYF.

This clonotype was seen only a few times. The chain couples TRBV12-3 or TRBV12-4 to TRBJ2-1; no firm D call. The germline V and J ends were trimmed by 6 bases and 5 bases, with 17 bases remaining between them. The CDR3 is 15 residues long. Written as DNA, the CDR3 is TGTGCCAGCAGCCTTGCACTGCCCACGGACAATGAGCAGTTCTTC. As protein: CASSLALPTDNEQFF.

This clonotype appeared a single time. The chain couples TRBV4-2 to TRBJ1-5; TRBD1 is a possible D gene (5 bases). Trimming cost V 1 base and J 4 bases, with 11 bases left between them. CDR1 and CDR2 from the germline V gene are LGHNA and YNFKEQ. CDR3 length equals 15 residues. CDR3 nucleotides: TGTGCCAGCAGCCAAGTTGCAAGGGGAAATCAGCCCCAGCATTTT. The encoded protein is CASSQVARGNQPQHF.

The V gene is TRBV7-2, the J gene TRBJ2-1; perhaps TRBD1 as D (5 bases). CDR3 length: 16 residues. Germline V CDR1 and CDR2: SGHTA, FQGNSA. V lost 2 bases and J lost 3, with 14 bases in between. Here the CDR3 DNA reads TGTGCCAGCAGCTTAAAAATGACAGTGGACTACAATGAGCAGTTCTTC. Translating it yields CASSLKMTVDYNEQFF.

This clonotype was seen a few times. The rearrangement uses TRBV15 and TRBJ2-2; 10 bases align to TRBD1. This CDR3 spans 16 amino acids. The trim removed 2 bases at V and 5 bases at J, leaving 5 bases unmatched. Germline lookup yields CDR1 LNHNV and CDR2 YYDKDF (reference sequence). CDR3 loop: CATSRQDRGRTGELFF. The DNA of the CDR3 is TGTGCCACCAGCAGACAAGACAGGGGGCGTACCGGGGAGCTGTTTTTT.

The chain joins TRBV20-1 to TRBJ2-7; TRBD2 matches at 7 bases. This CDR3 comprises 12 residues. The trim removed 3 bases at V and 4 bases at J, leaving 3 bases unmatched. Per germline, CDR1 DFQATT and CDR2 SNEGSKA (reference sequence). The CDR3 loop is CSASAGVYEQYF. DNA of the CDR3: TGCAGTGCTAGCGCGGGGGTTTACGAGCAGTACTTC.

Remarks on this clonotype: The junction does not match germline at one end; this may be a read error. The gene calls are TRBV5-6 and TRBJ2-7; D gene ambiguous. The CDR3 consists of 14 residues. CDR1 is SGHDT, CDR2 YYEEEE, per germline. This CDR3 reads CASSLEPLSYEKYF. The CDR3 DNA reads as TGTGCCAGCAGCTTGGAGCCGCTCTCCTACGAGAAGTACTTC. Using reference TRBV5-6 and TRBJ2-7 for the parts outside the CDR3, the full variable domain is DAGVTQSPTHLIKTRGQQVTLRCSPKSGHDTVSWYQQALGQGPQFIFQYYEEEERQRGNFPDRFSGHQFPNYSSELNVNALLLGDSALYLCASSLEPLSYEKYFGPGTRLTVT.

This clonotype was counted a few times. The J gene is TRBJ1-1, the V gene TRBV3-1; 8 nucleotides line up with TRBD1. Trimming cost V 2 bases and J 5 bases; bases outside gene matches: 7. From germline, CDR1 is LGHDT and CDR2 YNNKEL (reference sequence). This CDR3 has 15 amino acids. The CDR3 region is CASSQPGQAGTEAFF. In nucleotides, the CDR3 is TGTGCCAGCAGCCAACCGGGACAGGCCGGGACTGAAGCTTTCTTT.

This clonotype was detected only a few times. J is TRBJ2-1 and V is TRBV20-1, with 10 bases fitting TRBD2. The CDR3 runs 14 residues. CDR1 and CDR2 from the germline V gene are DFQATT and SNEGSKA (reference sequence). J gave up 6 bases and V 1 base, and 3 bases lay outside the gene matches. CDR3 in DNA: TGCAGTGCTAGAGTGAGCGGGGGGGTCAATGAGCAGTTCTTC. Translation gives CSARVSGGVNEQFF.

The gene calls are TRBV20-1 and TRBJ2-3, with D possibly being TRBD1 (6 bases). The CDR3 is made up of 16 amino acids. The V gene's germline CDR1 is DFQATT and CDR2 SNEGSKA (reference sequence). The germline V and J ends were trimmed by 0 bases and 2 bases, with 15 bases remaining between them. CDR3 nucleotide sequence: TGCAGTGCTAGAGACCCTGGGGGCGCATACACAGATACGCAGTATTTT. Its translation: CSARDPGGAYTDTQYF.